Given below is one T cell receptor (beta chain) in context. This record comes from a study of blood T cell repertoires in COVID-19. Clones were sequenced by immunoSEQ multiplex PCR, and TCRdb holds only the in-frame ones, with some missing. This table holds roughly 390,000 clones, 70% to 90% found once. The V segment lost 6 bases and the J segment 0 bases; nucleotides outside the gene matches: 5. The CDR3 has 16 residues. CDR1 LNHDA and CDR2 SQIVND come from the germline V gene (reference sequence). The material sequenced was peripheral blood. The chain recombines TRBV19 with TRBJ2-4, with TRBD2 matching over 10 bases. This clonotype was obtained from a woman aged 30 to 39 with COVID-19, enrolled during active disease. The CDR3 nucleotides read TGTGCCAGTAGCTCACTAGCGGGGCTAGCCAAAAACATTCAGTACTTC. Its translation is CASSSLAGLAKNIQYF.